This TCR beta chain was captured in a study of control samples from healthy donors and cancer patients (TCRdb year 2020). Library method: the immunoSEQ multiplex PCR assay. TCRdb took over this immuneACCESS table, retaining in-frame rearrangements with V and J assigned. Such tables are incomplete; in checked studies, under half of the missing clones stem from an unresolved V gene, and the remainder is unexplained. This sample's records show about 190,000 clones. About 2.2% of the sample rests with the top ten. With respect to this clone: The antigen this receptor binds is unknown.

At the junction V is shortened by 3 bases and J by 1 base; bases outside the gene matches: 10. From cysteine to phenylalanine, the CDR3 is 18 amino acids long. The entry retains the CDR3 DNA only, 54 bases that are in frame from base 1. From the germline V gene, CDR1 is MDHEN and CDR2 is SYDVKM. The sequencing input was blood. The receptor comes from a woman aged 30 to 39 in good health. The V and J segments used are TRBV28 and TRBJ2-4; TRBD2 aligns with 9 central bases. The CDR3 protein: CASSFVLRGGLAKNIQYF. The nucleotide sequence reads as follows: TGTGCCAGCAGTTTTGTCTTGCGGGGGGGCCTGGCCAAAAACATTCAGTACTTC. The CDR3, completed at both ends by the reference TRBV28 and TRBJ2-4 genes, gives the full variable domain DVKVTQSSRYLVKRTGEKVFLECVQDMDHENMFWYRQDPGLGLRLIYFSYDVKMKEKGDIPEGYSVSREKKERFSLILESASTNQTSMYLCASSFVLRGGLAKNIQYFGAGTRLSVL.